These 28 T cell receptor beta chains share one sample of origin, sequenced in a study of a mutant IDH1 vaccine in newly diagnosed glioma. These receptors' targets are unknown. The table came from immunoSEQ multiplex PCR; TCRdb's copy has only in-frame clones and leaves some out. The table lists 20,000 to 25,000 clones, roughly four fifths of them singletons. Indicated time point: week 23, last vaccination. Alongside topical imiquimod, each dose of vaccine comprised 300 ug of mutant IDH1 20-mer peptide. The sequenced sample was PBMCs, obtained from a glioma patient whose treatment included an IDH1 peptide vaccine. The receptors come from a man aged 25 to 40 with glioma.

This sequence joins TRBV14 and TRBJ1-2; a weak D match, TRBD1 (6 bases). This CDR3 has 14 amino acids. Germline-derived CDR1 and CDR2 are SGHDN and FVKESK. Trimming pared 0 bases from V and 7 bases from J, leaving 12 bases between. The CDR3 here is CASSQEAGEVGYTF. CDR3 coding DNA: TGTGCCAGCAGCCAAGAAGCAGGGGAGGTTGGCTACACCTTC.

This clone turned up a few times. This chain links TRBV19 with TRBJ1-2; D ambiguous. The CDR3 has 14 amino acids. Trimming removed 5 bases from V and 9 bases from J, with 19 bases in between. Germline V CDR1 and CDR2: LNHDA, SQIVND (reference sequence). The CDR3 DNA sequence: TGTGCCAGTAGTCCTGAAGCGGTACGGCAAAGCTACACCTTC. Its protein product is CASSPEAVRQSYTF.

This chain uses TRBV7-2 with TRBJ2-1; D is possibly TRBD2 (6 bases). V gave up 3 bases and J gave up 6 bases, with 12 bases separating them. CDR1 and CDR2 from the germline V gene are SGHTA and FQGNSA. CDR3 length equals 14 residues. The CDR3 region is CASSLGLPGNEQFF. CDR3 nucleotides: TGTGCCAGCAGCTTGGGACTCCCAGGCAATGAGCAGTTCTTC.

The rearrangement joins TRBV7-9 to TRBJ1-2; no reliable D call. In germline, CDR1 is SEHNR, CDR2 FQNEAQ (reference sequence). Trimming pared 5 bases from V and 9 bases from J, leaving 10 bases between. The length of the CDR3 is 11 residues. CDR3 protein: CASSQPPRYTF. The CDR3 nucleotides read TGTGCCAGCAGCCAACCCCCCCGCTACACCTTC.

This clone has only a few counts. The chain links TRBV5-4 to TRBJ1-1; TRBD1 is a possible D gene (6 bases). V was shortened by 4 bases and J by 5 bases, with 24 bases between the two germline ends. In germline, CDR1 is SGHNT, CDR2 YYREEE (reference sequence). This CDR3 spans 17 amino acids. CDR3 sequence (DNA): TGTGCCAGCAGCCCCCCGGGGGCGGGAACCATTGGGACTGAAGCTTTCTTT. This sequence encodes CASSPPGAGTIGTEAFF.

The rearrangement joins TRBV7-6 to TRBJ1-4; D is perhaps TRBD1 (5 bases). Trimming cost V 6 bases and J 3 bases, with 14 bases left between them. From germline, CDR1 is SGHVS and CDR2 FNYEAQ. This CDR3 spans 15 amino acids. The CDR3 DNA sequence: TGTGCCAGCAGATCCACCGGGACCCCTAATGAAAAACTGTTTTTT. It encodes CASRSTGTPNEKLFF.

The chain recombines TRBV5-1 with TRBJ1-3, with 7 bases fitting TRBD1. CDR1 is SGHRS, CDR2 YFSETQ, per germline. The CDR3 covers 13 residues. The V gene end was trimmed by 5 bases and the J gene end by 7 bases; junction bases not matched to a gene: 6. The CDR3 DNA sequence: TGCGCCAGCAGGACAGGGTCGAGCAACACCATATATTTT. Translating it yields CASRTGSSNTIYF.

The CDR3 loop is CASSFSGAYEQYF. The CDR3 DNA follows: TGTGCCAGCAGCTTTAGTGGGGCCTACGAGCAGTACTTC. V is TRBV7-9 and J is TRBJ2-7, with D hard to call. The V gene lost 3 bases and the J gene lost 2 bases, with 8 bases spanning the gap. Looked up from germline, CDR1 is SEHNR and CDR2 is FQNEAQ (reference sequence). The CDR3 totals 13 residues.

This clone was seen a few times. V gene TRBV29-1 combines with J gene TRBJ1-1; unclear D gene. Germline CDR1 is SQVTM and CDR2 is ANQGSEA. This CDR3 has 12 amino acids. V was cut by 8 bases and J by 3 bases, with 13 bases left in between. Written as DNA, the CDR3 is TGCAGCTTTACCGAAATAGACACTGAAGCTTTCTTT. It encodes CSFTEIDTEAFF.

This clone appeared a single time. This chain links TRBV6-5 with TRBJ2-4, with D unresolved. The CDR3 has 13 amino acids. Between the trimmed V and J ends, which lost 6 bases and 0 bases, there was a span of 6 bases. The germline V gene encodes CDR1 MNHEY and CDR2 SVGAGI. CDR3 protein: CASSDTAKNIQYF. Written as DNA, the CDR3 is TGTGCCAGCAGCGACACAGCCAAAAACATTCAGTACTTC.

The V gene is TRBV6-5, the J gene TRBJ2-1; 7 positions match TRBD2. The CDR3 sequence is 13 residues long. V was clipped by 8 bases and J by 6 bases; unmatched bases: 7. The germline gives CDR1 MNHEY, CDR2 SVGAGI. The CDR3 nucleotides are TGTGCCAGCCGAGGCGGGAGTGGCAATGAGCAGTTCTTC. It specifies CASRGGSGNEQFF.

This clone occurred a few times. The rearrangement links TRBV5-1 to TRBJ2-1, with 12 bases matching TRBD2. Germline V gene sequence: CDR1 SGHRS, CDR2 YFSETQ. The CDR3 is 17 amino acids. V lost 4 bases to trimming and J lost 9 bases; unmatched junction nucleotides: 14. CDR3 sequence: CASSPGLAGTSYGEQFF. The DNA of the CDR3 is TGCGCCAGCAGCCCCGGACTAGCGGGAACGTCTTACGGTGAGCAGTTCTTC.

The rearrangement links TRBV7-6 to TRBJ2-3, with D possibly matching TRBD1 (6 bases). Trimming left V 4 bases short and J 4 bases short, with 12 bases between. This CDR3 region has 14 residues. Germline V gene sequence: CDR1 SGHVS, CDR2 FNYEAQ. CDR3 in amino acids: CASSSDGTSDTQYF. The CDR3, as DNA: TGTGCCAGCAGCTCGGACGGGACATCAGATACGCAGTATTTT.

The V call is TRBV6-4, the J call TRBJ1-1, with no clear D. V gave up 0 bases and J gave up 6 bases, with 14 bases separating them. The CDR3 contains 15 residues. Germline CDR1 MRHNA, CDR2 SNTAGT. The CDR3 sequence is CASSDSSSREAEAFF. CDR3 nucleotide sequence: TGTGCCAGCAGTGACTCATCCAGTAGGGAAGCTGAAGCTTTCTTT.

CDR3 bases: TGTGCCAGCAGCTTAGCGGATGGGGCAGGAGGGGGGCAGTACTTC. It is translated as CASSLADGAGGGQYF. This chain links TRBV7-9 with TRBJ2-7, with D possibly called TRBD1 or TRBD2 (6 bases each). CDR3 length: 15 amino acids. V was shortened by 0 bases and J by 9 bases, with 18 bases between the two germline ends. Germline CDR1 and CDR2: SEHNR and FQNEAQ (reference sequence). Together with reference TRBV7-9 and TRBJ2-7, the CDR3 gives the full variable domain: DTGVSQNPRHKITKRGQNVTFRCDPISEHNRLYWYRQTLGQGPEFLTYFQNEAQLEKSRLLSDRFSAERPKGSFSTLEIQRTEQGDSAMYLCASSLADGAGGGQYFGPGTRLTVT.

V is TRBV7-7 and J is TRBJ2-2; weak D call: TRBD1 (5 bases). From germline, CDR1 is SSHAT and CDR2 FNYEAQ (reference sequence). The V end lost 6 bases, the J end lost 3 bases, and 11 bases lay between the germline ends. This CDR3 region has 14 residues. The CDR3 is CASRQDIYTGELFF. The CDR3 bases are TGTGCCAGCAGACAGGACATCTACACCGGGGAGCTGTTTTTT.

The chain links TRBV11-1 to TRBJ2-7, with TRBD1 matching 8 bases. V lost 4 bases, J lost 2 bases, and 7 bases stayed unmatched. Germline CDR1 and CDR2: SGHAT and FQDESV (reference sequence). This CDR3 comprises 15 residues. CDR3 nucleotide sequence: TGTGCCAGCAGCTGGCAGGGGGCCCTAGCCTACGAGCAGTACTTC. Translating gives CASSWQGALAYEQYF.

This rearrangement joins TRBV7-9 to TRBJ2-7; the D gene is possibly TRBD2 (5 bases). Germline V CDR1 and CDR2: SEHNR, FQNEAQ (reference sequence). The CDR3 loop spans 15 amino acids. Trimming left V 2 bases short and J 2 bases short, with 13 bases between. CDR3 in amino acids: CASSLYTGFTYEQYF. The CDR3 bases are TGTGCCAGCAGCTTATACACGGGGTTCACCTACGAGCAGTACTTC.

The chain employs TRBV11-1 and TRBJ2-7; possibly TRBD1 or TRBD2 for D (7 bases each). The germline V gene encodes CDR1 SGHAT and CDR2 FQDESV (reference sequence). This CDR3 contains 17 residues. Trimming cost V 0 bases and J 3 bases, with 18 bases left between them. The CDR3 DNA reads TGTGCCAGCAGCTTAGCGAGGGGGCAGGGGGACTACTACGAGCAGTACTTC. It yields the protein CASSLARGQGDYYEQYF.

The V call is TRBV18, the J call TRBJ1-1; 10 nucleotides agree with TRBD1. V gave up 3 bases and J gave up 2 bases; unmatched junction bases: 6. CDR1 and CDR2 (germline): KGHSH, LQKENI. This CDR3 has 16 amino acids. As DNA, the CDR3 is TGTGCCAGCTCACCCCCGGGGACAGGGGACAACACTGAAGCTTTCTTT. This sequence encodes CASSPPGTGDNTEAFF.

The J gene is TRBJ2-3, the V gene TRBV2; D remains unclear. The CDR3 is made up of 14 amino acids. V dropped 7 bases and J dropped 2 bases, with 13 bases sitting between them. CDR1 and CDR2 (germline): SNHLY, FYNNEI. This chain's CDR3 is CASKVDGYTDTQYF. The CDR3 nucleotides read TGTGCCAGCAAGGTGGATGGGTACACAGATACGCAGTATTTT.

The chain uses TRBV5-1 and TRBJ2-3; maybe TRBD1 (6 bases). The V end lost 4 bases, the J end lost 4 bases, and 19 bases lay between the germline ends. Germline CDR1 is SGHRS and CDR2 is YFSETQ. There are 16 residues in the CDR3. The CDR3 DNA sequence: TGCGCCAGCAGCATAACAGGGTTACGCTCCCCAGATACGCAGTATTTT. Encoded protein: CASSITGLRSPDTQYF.

The chain uses TRBV5-1 and TRBJ1-1, with no clear D. Trimming removed 2 bases from V and 1 base from J, with 21 bases in between. CDR1 is SGHRS, CDR2 YFSETQ, per germline. The CDR3 totals 18 residues. CDR3 in amino acids: CASSFTQATEPRNTEAFF. CDR3 sequence (DNA): TGCGCCAGCAGCTTTACACAAGCGACGGAGCCCAGGAACACTGAAGCTTTCTTT.

This clone is labeled as medium-sized. This chain uses TRBV30 with TRBJ1-1; TRBD1 might be the D (5 bases). V was cut by 1 base and J by 7 bases, with 16 bases left in between. The CDR3 loop spans 14 amino acids. Germline V gene lookup returns CDR1 GTSNPN and CDR2 SVGIG (reference sequence). CDR3 DNA: TGTGCCTGGAGTGGGGGGGGGATCCAAAGTGAAGCTTTCTTT. Translating gives CAWSGGGIQSEAFF.

The chain recombines TRBV9 with TRBJ2-2, with D tentatively TRBD1 (5 bases). Trimming took off 5 bases at V and 6 bases at J, with 23 bases between the two ends. In germline, CDR1 is SGDLS, CDR2 YYNGEE. The CDR3 sequence is 17 residues long. CDR3 DNA: TGTGCCAGCAGGGCGAGATGGGGCCTGGAACAGGCCGGGGAGCTGTTTTTT. Encoded protein: CASRARWGLEQAGELFF.

The V call is TRBV27, the J call TRBJ2-1; TRBD1 matches 8 bases. The V gene end was trimmed by 8 bases and the J gene end by 9 bases; junction bases not matched to a gene: 12. Germline assignment: CDR1 MNHEY and CDR2 SMNVEV (reference sequence). This CDR3 has 14 residues. The CDR3 nucleotides are TGTGCCAGCCTTTCCGGGACAGGTTTTGGTGAGCAGTTCTTC. Protein: CASLSGTGFGEQFF.

The chain joins TRBV27 to TRBJ1-2, with no clear D. The CDR3 is made up of 14 amino acids. V was clipped by 6 bases and J by 8 bases, with 19 bases between them. Germline values: CDR1 MNHEY, CDR2 SMNVEV (reference sequence). The CDR3 here is CASSPLYMEEGYTF. CDR3 DNA sequence: TGTGCCAGCAGCCCACTCTACATGGAGGAAGGCTACACCTTC.

This rearrangement joins TRBV11-3 to TRBJ2-2; 13 bases line up with TRBD2. Germline lookup yields CDR1 SGHNT and CDR2 YENEEA. J was trimmed by 6 bases and V by 5 bases; bases with no gene match: 3. This CDR3 is built from 15 residues. In DNA form, the CDR3 reads TGTGCCAGCAGCCCCGGACTAGCGGGAGCCGGGGAGCTGTTTTTT. Protein: CASSPGLAGAGELFF.